This TCR beta chain stems from a study of T cells after yellow fever vaccination. Study information: Preparation used SMART-Seq v4 Ultra Low Input for the low-cell-number fractions.

Whole-study findings and limits: Abundant clonotypes from the bulk population could contaminate FACS-sorted repertoires. Reappearance after the booster was observed for most primary-vaccination clones (roughly 95% CD4, roughly 90% CD8).

The CDR3 has 13 residues. V lost 5 bases to trimming and J lost 3 bases, with 10 bases between them. CDR1 and CDR2 from the germline V gene are SGHTA and FQGNSA. Production of TCR cDNA was by 5'RACE template switching, which also added a universal primer site and UMIs. MiXCR, run by TCRdb on the 5' RACE reads, gives a single entry per CDR3 protein. The sample carries 120,000 or so distinct CDR3 sequences, roughly 7.2% recorded once. This clonotype was seen repeatedly, ten times or more. Its antigen is unknown. The sequencing used CD4+ T cells sorted from PBMCs, collected approximately 47 days after the first yellow fever vaccination. This clonotype was sampled from a man aged 18 to 30 who received the YFV17D yellow fever vaccine. The rearrangement uses TRBV7-2 and TRBJ2-5; D is ambiguous. CDR3 in DNA: TGTGCCAGCAGCCTCGCCCTTAAAGAGACCCAGTACTTC. The encoded protein is CASSLALKETQYF.